This entry lists 9 T cell receptor beta chains sequenced from one sample in a study of T-cell reconstitution after alpha-beta-depleted transplantation in children. Unique molecular identifiers were used to barcode this TCRbeta library. TCRdb passed the PCR reads through MiXCR, listing each CDR3 protein once. The table includes a few hundred thousand distinct CDR3 sequences, about 12% detected once. The specimen comprised PBMCs from the stem cell graft donor, sampled from the stem cell graft. Receptors originate from a human donor who donated a stem cell graft to a child with combined immunodeficiency.

There are many counts of this clonotype. The V gene is TRBV20-1, the J gene TRBJ2-2; D remains unclear. V lost 5 bases and J lost 0, with 10 bases in between. The germline gives CDR1 DFQATT, CDR2 SNEGSKA (reference sequence). There are 14 residues in the CDR3. CDR3 nucleotide sequence: TGCAGTGCTCCCAAGGGCGCGAACACCGGGGAGCTGTTTTTT. Protein product: CSAPKGANTGELFF.

Ten or more counts support this clonotype. The V call is TRBV20-1, the J call TRBJ2-1, with 15 nucleotides matching TRBD2. J lost 9 bases, V lost 0 bases, and 3 bases had no gene match. The CDR3 is 15 residues long. Per germline, CDR1 DFQATT and CDR2 SNEGSKA (reference sequence). The CDR3 here is CSARDRGLAGGEQFF. In nucleotides, the CDR3 is TGCAGTGCTAGAGATAGGGGACTAGCGGGAGGTGAGCAGTTCTTC.

In its sample, this clonotype was seen many times. Relative to the germline gene, one junction end is altered; a read error may explain this. The chain carries TRBV12-3 or TRBV12-4 and TRBJ1-2; TRBD1 matches at 11 bases. The CDR3 runs 12 residues. The CDR3 here is CASSPGQGARNF. The CDR3 DNA sequence: TGTGCCAGCAGTCCTGGACAGGGGGCGCGAAACTTC.

In this sample, this clonotype turned up many times. The V and J genes are TRBV12-3 or TRBV12-4 and TRBJ1-1; D gene ambiguous. V lost 3 bases to trimming and J lost 9 bases, with 14 bases between them. CDR3 length equals 13 residues. The DNA for the CDR3 is TGTGCCAGCAGTTTTTTCGGGAGTACTAAAGCTTTCTTT. It specifies CASSFFGSTKAFF.

Written as DNA, the CDR3 is TGTGCCAGCAGCTTAGGGACAGTCGACACTGAAGCTTTCTTT. Translation gives CASSLGTVDTEAFF. The rearrangement joins TRBV7-9 to TRBJ1-1, with a possible D match to TRBD1 (6 bases). CDR1 and CDR2 from the germline V gene are SEHNR and FQNEAQ (reference sequence). Trimming took 1 base from V and 3 from J, leaving 9 bases between them. The CDR3 covers 14 residues.

On this clonotype itself: The conserved phenylalanine or tryptophan normally closing the CDR3 is absent here, so this likely arose from a read error. This chain connects TRBV7-9 to TRBJ2-7; 8 bases agree with TRBD1. CDR1 is SEHNR, CDR2 FQNEAQ, per germline (reference sequence). CDR3 length equals 15 residues. V dropped 5 bases and J dropped 4; count of bases not matched to a gene: 10. CDR3 sequence reads: CASSPRTGLEYEQYL. The CDR3 DNA follows: TGTGCCAGCAGCCCTCGGACAGGGCTGGAGTACGAGCAGTACCTC.

This clonotype turned up a few times. The chain employs TRBV4-3 and TRBJ2-3; TRBD2 matches at 12 bases. Germline V gives CDR1 LGHNA, CDR2 YSLEER. This CDR3 is built from 16 residues. Trimming at V came to 1 base and at J to 6 bases, leaving 5 bases not matched to a gene. CDR3 sequence (DNA): TGCGCCAGCAGCCAAGCGCTAGCGGGGGGGAAGGATACGCAGTATTTT. This encodes CASSQALAGGKDTQYF.

A few counts support this clonotype. This chain uses TRBV20-1 with TRBJ1-4; 7 bases map to TRBD1. The trim removed 2 bases at V and 5 bases at J, leaving 8 bases unmatched. Germline V gene lookup returns CDR1 DFQATT and CDR2 SNEGSKA (reference sequence). The length of the CDR3 is 15 residues. DNA of the CDR3: TGCAGTGCTAGATCTCGACAGGGCTTGAATGAAAAACTGTTTTTT. Amino acid sequence: CSARSRQGLNEKLFF.

J is TRBJ1-5 and V is TRBV12-3 or TRBV12-4; TRBD1 matches 8 bases. This CDR3 is 15 amino acids long. V lost 6 bases to trimming and J lost 2 bases; unmatched junction nucleotides: 6. The CDR3 coding sequence is TGTGCCAGCAGGCCAGACAGGGGACGCAATCAGCCCCAGCATTTT. This sequence encodes CASRPDRGRNQPQHF.